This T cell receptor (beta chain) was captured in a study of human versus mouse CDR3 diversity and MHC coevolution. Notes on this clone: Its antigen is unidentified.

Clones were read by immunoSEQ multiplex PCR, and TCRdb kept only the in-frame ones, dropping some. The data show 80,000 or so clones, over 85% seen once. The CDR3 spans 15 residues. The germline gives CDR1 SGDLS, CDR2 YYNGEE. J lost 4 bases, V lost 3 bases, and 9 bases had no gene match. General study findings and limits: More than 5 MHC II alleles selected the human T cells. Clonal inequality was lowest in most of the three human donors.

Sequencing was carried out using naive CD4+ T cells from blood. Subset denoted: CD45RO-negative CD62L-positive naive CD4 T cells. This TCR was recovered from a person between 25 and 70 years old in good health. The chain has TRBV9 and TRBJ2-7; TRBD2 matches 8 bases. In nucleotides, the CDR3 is TGTGCCAGCAGCGGAGATTTTAGCGGGACGTACGAGCAGTACTTC. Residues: CASSGDFSGTYEQYF. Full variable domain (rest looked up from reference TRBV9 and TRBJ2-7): DSGVTQTPKHLITATGQRVTLRCSPRSGDLSVYWYQQSLDQGLQFLIQYYNGEERAKGNILERFSAQQFPDLHSELNLSSLELGDSALYFCASSGDFSGTYEQYFGPGTRLTVT.